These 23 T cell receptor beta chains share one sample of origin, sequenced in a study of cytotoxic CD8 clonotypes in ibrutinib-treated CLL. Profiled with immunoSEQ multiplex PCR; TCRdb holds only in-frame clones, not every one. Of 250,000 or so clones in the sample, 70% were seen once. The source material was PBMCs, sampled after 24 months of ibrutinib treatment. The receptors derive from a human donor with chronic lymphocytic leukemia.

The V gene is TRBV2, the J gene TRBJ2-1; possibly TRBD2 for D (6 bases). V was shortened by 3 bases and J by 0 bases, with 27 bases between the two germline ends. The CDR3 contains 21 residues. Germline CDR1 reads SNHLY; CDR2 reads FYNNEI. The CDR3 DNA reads TGTGCCAGCAGTGATTCTACTAGCCGGGAACCCCGGGAATCCTCCTACAATGAGCAGTTCTTC. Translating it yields CASSDSTSREPRESSYNEQFF.

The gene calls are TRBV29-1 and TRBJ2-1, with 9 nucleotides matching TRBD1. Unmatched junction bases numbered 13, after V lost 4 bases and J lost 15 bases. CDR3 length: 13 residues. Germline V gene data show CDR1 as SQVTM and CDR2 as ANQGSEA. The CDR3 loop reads CSVVVATGGRGFF. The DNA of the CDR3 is TGCAGCGTTGTAGTTGCCACAGGGGGCCGGGGGTTCTTC.

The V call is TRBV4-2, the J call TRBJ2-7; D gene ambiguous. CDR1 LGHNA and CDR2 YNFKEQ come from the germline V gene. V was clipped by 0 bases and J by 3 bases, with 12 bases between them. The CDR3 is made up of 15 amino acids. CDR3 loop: CASSQDRAANYEQYF. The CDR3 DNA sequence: TGTGCCAGCAGCCAAGATCGGGCCGCCAACTACGAGCAGTACTTC.

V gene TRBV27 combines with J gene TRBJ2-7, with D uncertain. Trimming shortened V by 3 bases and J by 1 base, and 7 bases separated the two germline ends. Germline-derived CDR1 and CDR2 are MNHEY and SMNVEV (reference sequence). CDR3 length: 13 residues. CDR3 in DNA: TGTGCCAGCAGTTTCCAAGGGTCCTACGAGCAGTACTTC. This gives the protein CASSFQGSYEQYF.

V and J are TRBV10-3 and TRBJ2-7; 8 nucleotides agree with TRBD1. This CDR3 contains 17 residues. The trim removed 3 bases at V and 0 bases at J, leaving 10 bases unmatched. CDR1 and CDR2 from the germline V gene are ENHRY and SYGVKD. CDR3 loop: CAISDVVGTGSSYEQYF. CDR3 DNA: TGTGCCATCAGTGATGTCGTGGGGACAGGAAGCTCCTACGAGCAGTACTTC.

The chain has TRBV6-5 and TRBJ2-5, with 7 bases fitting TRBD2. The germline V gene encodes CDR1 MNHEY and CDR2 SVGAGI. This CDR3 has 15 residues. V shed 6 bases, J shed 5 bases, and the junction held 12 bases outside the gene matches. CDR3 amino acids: CASSPGGTIGETQYF. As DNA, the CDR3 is TGTGCCAGCAGCCCCGGCGGGACTATCGGGGAGACCCAGTACTTC.

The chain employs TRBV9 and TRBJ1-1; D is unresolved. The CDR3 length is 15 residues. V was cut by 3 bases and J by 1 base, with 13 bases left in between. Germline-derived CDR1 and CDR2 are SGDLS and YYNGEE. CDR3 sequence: CASSANVWGNTEAFF. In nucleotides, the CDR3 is TGTGCCAGCAGCGCCAATGTTTGGGGGAACACTGAAGCTTTCTTT. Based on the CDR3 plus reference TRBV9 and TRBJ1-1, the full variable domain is DSGVTQTPKHLITATGQRVTLRCSPRSGDLSVYWYQQSLDQGLQFLIQYYNGEERAKGNILERFSAQQFPDLHSELNLSSLELGDSALYFCASSANVWGNTEAFFGQGTRLTVV.

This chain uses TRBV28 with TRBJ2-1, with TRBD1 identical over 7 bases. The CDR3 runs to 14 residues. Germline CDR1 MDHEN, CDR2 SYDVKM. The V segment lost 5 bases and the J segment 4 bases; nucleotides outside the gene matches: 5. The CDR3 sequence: CASSARQGYNEQFF. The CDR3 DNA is TGTGCCAGCAGTGCCCGACAGGGTTACAATGAGCAGTTCTTC.

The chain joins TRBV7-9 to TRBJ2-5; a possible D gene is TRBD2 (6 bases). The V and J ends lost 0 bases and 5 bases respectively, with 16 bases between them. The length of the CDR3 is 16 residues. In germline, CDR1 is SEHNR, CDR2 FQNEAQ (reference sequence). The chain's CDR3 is CASSLASAQGRETQYF. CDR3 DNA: TGTGCCAGCAGCTTAGCGTCTGCGCAAGGGAGGGAGACCCAGTACTTC.

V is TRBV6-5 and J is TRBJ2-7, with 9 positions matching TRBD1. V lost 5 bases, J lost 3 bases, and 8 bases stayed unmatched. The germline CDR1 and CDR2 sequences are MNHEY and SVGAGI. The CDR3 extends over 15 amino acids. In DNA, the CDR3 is TGTGCCAGCAGTCTCGGACAGGGGCTAGACTACGAGCAGTACTTC. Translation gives CASSLGQGLDYEQYF.

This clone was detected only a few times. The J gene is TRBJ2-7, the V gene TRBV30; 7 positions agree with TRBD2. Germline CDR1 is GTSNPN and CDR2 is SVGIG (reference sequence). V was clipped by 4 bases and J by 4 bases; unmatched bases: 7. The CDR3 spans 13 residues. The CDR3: CAWNGGSGYEQYF. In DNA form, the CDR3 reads TGTGCCTGGAATGGCGGGAGTGGTTACGAGCAGTACTTC.

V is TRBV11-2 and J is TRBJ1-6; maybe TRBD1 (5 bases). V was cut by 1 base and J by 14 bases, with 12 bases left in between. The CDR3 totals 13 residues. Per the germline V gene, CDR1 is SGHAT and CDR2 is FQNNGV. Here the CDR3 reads CASSLAGNEALHF. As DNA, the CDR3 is TGTGCCAGCAGCTTAGCAGGGAATGAGGCCCTCCACTTT.

The CDR3 loop reads CASSPLAGTSTDTQYF. The CDR3 DNA reads TGTGCCAGCTCACCGCTAGCGGGGACTAGCACAGATACGCAGTATTTT. The chain links TRBV18 to TRBJ2-3; 9 bases match TRBD2. V lost 3 bases and J lost 0; bases outside the gene matches: 4. The length of the CDR3 is 16 residues. Germline V gives CDR1 KGHSH, CDR2 LQKENI. The complete variable domain, with remaining parts taken from reference TRBV18 and TRBJ2-3, reads NAGVMQNPRHLVRRRGQEARLRCSPMKGHSHVYWYRQLPEEGLKFMVYLQKENIIDESGMPKERFSAEFPKEGPSILRIQQVVRGDSAAYFCASSPLAGTSTDTQYFGPGTRLTVL.

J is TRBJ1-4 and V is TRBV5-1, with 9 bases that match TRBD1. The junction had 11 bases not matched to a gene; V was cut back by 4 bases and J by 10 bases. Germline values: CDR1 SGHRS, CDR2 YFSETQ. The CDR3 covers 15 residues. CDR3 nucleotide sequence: TGCGCCAGCAGCCAAGACCGGACAGGGGACGCAAAACTGTTTTTT. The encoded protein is CASSQDRTGDAKLFF.

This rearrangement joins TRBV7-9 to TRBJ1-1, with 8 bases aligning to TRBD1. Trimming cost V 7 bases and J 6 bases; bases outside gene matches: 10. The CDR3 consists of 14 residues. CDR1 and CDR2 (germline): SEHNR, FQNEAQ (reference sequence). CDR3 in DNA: TGTGCCAGCACCTATGGACAGGGAGAGGCTGAAGCTTTCTTT. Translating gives CASTYGQGEAEAFF. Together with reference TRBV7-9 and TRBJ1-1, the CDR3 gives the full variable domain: DTGVSQNPRHKITKRGQNVTFRCDPISEHNRLYWYRQTLGQGPEFLTYFQNEAQLEKSRLLSDRFSAERPKGSFSTLEIQRTEQGDSAMYLCASTYGQGEAEAFFGQGTRLTVV.

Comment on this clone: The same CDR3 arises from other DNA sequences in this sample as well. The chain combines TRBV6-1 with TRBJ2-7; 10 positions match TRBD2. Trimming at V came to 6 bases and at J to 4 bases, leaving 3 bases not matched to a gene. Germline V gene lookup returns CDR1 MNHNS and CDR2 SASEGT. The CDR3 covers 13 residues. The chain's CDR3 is CASRASGSYEQYF. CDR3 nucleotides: TGTGCCAGCAGGGCTAGCGGGAGTTACGAGCAGTACTTC.

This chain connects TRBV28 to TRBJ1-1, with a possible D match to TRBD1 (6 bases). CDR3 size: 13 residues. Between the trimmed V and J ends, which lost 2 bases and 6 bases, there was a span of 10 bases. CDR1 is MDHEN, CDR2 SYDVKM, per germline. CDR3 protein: CASSLRTDSEAFF. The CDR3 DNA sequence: TGTGCCAGCAGTTTACGGACAGATTCTGAAGCTTTCTTT.

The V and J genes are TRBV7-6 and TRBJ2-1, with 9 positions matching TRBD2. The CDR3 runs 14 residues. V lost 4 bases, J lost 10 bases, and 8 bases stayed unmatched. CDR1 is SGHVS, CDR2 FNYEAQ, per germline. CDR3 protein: CASSSREGLLEQFF. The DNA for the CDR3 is TGTGCCAGCAGCTCGCGGGAGGGCCTTCTCGAGCAGTTCTTC.

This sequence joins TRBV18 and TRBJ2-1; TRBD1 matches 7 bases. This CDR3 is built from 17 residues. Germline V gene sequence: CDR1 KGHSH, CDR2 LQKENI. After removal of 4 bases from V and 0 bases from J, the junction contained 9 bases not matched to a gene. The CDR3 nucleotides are TGTGCCAGCTCACTCTTGTTTGAGGGGGCCTCCTACAATGAGCAGTTCTTC. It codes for CASSLLFEGASYNEQFF. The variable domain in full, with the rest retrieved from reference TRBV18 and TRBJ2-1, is NAGVMQNPRHLVRRRGQEARLRCSPMKGHSHVYWYRQLPEEGLKFMVYLQKENIIDESGMPKERFSAEFPKEGPSILRIQQVVRGDSAAYFCASSLLFEGASYNEQFFGPGTRLTVL.

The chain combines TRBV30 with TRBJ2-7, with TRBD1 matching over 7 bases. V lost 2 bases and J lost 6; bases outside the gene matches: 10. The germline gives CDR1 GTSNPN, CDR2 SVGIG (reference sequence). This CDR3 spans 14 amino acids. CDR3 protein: CAWSRETGRTEQYF. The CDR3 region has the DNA TGTGCCTGGAGTAGGGAGACAGGGAGAACCGAGCAGTACTTC.

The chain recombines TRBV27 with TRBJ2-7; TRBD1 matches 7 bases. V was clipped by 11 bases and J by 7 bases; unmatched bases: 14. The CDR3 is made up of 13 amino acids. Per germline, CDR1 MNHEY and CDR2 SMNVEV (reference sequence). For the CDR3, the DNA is TGTGCCGTAGGGACAGCGGTATTTGGGGAGCAGTACTTC. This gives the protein CAVGTAVFGEQYF.

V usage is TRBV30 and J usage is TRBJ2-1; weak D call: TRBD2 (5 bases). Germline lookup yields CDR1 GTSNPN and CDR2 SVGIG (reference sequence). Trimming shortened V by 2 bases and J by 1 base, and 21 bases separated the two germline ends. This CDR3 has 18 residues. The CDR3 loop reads CAWSTTLFGGPSYNEQFF. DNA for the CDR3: TGTGCCTGGAGTACAACGCTATTCGGAGGACCATCCTACAATGAGCAGTTCTTC. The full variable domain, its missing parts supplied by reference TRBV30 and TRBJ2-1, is SQTIHQWPATLVQPVGSPLSLECTVEGTSNPNLYWYRQAAGRGLQLLFYSVGIGQISSEVPQNLSASRPQDRQFILSSKKLLLSDSGFYLCAWSTTLFGGPSYNEQFFGPGTRLTVL.

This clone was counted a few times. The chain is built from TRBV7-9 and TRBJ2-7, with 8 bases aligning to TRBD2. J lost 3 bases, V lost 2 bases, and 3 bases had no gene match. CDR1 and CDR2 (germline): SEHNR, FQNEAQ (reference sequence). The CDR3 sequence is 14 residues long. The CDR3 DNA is TGTGCCAGCAGCTTACTAGCGGGTTACTACGAGCAGTACTTC. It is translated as CASSLLAGYYEQYF. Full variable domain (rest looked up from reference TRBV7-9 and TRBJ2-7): DTGVSQNPRHKITKRGQNVTFRCDPISEHNRLYWYRQTLGQGPEFLTYFQNEAQLEKSRLLSDRFSAERPKGSFSTLEIQRTEQGDSAMYLCASSLLAGYYEQYFGPGTRLTVT.